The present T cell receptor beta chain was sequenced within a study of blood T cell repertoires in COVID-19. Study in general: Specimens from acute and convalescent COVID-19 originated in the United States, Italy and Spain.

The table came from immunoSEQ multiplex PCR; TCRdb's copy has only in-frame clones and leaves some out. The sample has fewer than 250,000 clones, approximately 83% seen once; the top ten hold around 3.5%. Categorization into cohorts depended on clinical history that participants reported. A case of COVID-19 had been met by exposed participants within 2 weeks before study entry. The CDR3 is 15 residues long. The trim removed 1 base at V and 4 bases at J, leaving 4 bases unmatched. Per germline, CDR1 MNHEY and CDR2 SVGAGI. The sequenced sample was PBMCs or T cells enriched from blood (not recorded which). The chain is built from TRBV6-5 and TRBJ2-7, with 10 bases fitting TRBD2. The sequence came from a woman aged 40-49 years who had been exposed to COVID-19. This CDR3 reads CASSYYSSGGYEQYF. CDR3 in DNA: TGTGCCAGCAGTTACTACTCTAGCGGGGGTTACGAGCAGTACTTC.